The 22 T cell receptor beta chains below come from one sample, sequenced in a study of graft-versus-host responses after intestinal transplantation. Clones were sequenced by immunoSEQ multiplex PCR, and TCRdb holds only the in-frame ones, with some missing. The table lists 35,000 to 50,000 clones, roughly 96% of them singletons. No antigens are known for them. The sequencing here drew on unstimulated CD8+ T cells sorted from spleen or lymph node cells, taken before transplant. The receptors originated from a human donor who was the organ donor for an intestinal transplant.

The J gene is TRBJ2-2, the V gene TRBV4-1; D is perhaps TRBD2 (5 bases). Germline CDR1 MGHRA, CDR2 YSYEKL. The CDR3 is 13 residues long. Trimming removed 3 bases from V and 9 bases from J, with 11 bases in between. CDR3 amino acids: CASSQAGPWELFF. Written as DNA, the CDR3 is TGCGCCAGCAGCCAGGCGGGCCCTTGGGAGCTGTTTTTT.

The J gene is TRBJ1-2, the V gene TRBV13; weak D call: TRBD1 (5 bases). The V end lost 0 bases, the J end lost 4 bases, and 21 bases lay between the germline ends. This CDR3 has 18 amino acids. Per the germline V gene, CDR1 is PRHDT and CDR2 is FYEKMQ (reference sequence). The CDR3 reads CASSLGYAPGRVSYGYTF. The CDR3, as DNA: TGTGCCAGCAGCTTAGGCTATGCCCCGGGACGGGTCTCCTATGGCTACACCTTC.

This rearrangement joins TRBV4-3 to TRBJ1-1; the match to TRBD1 covers 8 bases. The CDR3 runs 14 residues. The V segment lost 3 bases and the J segment 5 bases; nucleotides outside the gene matches: 5. Per the germline V gene, CDR1 is LGHNA and CDR2 is YSLEER. The CDR3 DNA follows: TGCGCCAGCAGCCACGGACAGGGCTTGACTGAAGCTTTCTTT. Amino acids: CASSHGQGLTEAFF.

V usage is TRBV14 and J usage is TRBJ2-5; 9 nucleotides align to TRBD2. J gave up 5 bases and V 4 bases, and 8 bases lay outside the gene matches. CDR1 is SGHDN and CDR2 is FVKESK in the germline V gene. CDR3 length equals 15 residues. The CDR3 reads CASSLPTSGLETQYF. In DNA form, the CDR3 reads TGTGCCAGCAGCCTCCCGACTAGCGGCCTGGAGACCCAGTACTTC.

The rearrangement uses TRBV9 and TRBJ2-1, with D perhaps TRBD2 (6 bases). The CDR3 sequence is 15 residues long. CDR1 is SGDLS, CDR2 YYNGEE, per germline. Trimming left V 4 bases short and J 8 bases short, with 19 bases between. The CDR3, as DNA: TGTGCCAGCAGCCCTGAGGGCGGGGTGGGCGATGAGCAGTTCTTC. Translation: CASSPEGGVGDEQFF. Combining the CDR3 with reference TRBV9 and TRBJ2-1 gives the whole variable domain DSGVTQTPKHLITATGQRVTLRCSPRSGDLSVYWYQQSLDQGLQFLIQYYNGEERAKGNILERFSAQQFPDLHSELNLSSLELGDSALYFCASSPEGGVGDEQFFGPGTRLTVL.

Written as DNA, the CDR3 is TGCGCCAGCAGCCCAACCGGGGTTTCCTATGGCTACACCTTC. Protein product: CASSPTGVSYGYTF. V usage is TRBV4-3 and J usage is TRBJ1-2; D gene ambiguous. CDR3 length equals 14 residues. The germline V and J ends were trimmed by 4 bases and 4 bases, with 13 bases remaining between them. CDR1 and CDR2 (germline): LGHNA, YSLEER.

This chain joins TRBV6-1 and TRBJ1-5; D possibly corresponds to TRBD1 (5 bases). CDR3 size: 15 residues. CDR1 and CDR2 from the germline V gene are MNHNS and SASEGT. The V gene lost 1 base and the J gene lost 5 bases, with 12 bases spanning the gap. This chain's CDR3 is CASSEGDGQDQPQHF. The CDR3 DNA follows: TGTGCCAGCAGTGAAGGGGACGGCCAGGATCAGCCCCAGCATTTT.

V is TRBV5-1 and J is TRBJ2-7, with 9 bases that match TRBD2. Germline assignment: CDR1 SGHRS and CDR2 YFSETQ. CDR3 length: 15 residues. Trimming took 1 base from V and 3 from J; bases not matched to a gene: 5. The CDR3 nucleotides are TGCGCCAGCAGCTTGTTACCTAGCGGGAACTACGAGCAGTACTTC. Translation gives CASSLLPSGNYEQYF.

This clone was picked up one time. The chain couples TRBV9 to TRBJ1-3; a weak D match, TRBD1 (5 bases). This CDR3 has 15 residues. V lost 0 bases, J lost 3 bases, and 10 bases lay in between. CDR1 SGDLS and CDR2 YYNGEE come from the germline V gene. CDR3 nucleotide sequence: TGTGCCAGCAGCGTAGAAGGGGAAATTGGAAACACCATATATTTT. Translating it yields CASSVEGEIGNTIYF.

This rearrangement joins TRBV11-3 to TRBJ2-3; possibly TRBD1 or TRBD2 for D (5 bases each). Germline assignment: CDR1 SGHNT and CDR2 YENEEA. Trimming removed 5 bases from V and 2 bases from J, with 23 bases in between. This CDR3 is built from 18 residues. The CDR3 reads CASSPTYRGRFTTDTQYF. In DNA, the CDR3 is TGTGCCAGCAGCCCAACCTATCGGGGACGTTTTACCACAGATACGCAGTATTTT.

This chain joins TRBV12-1 and TRBJ2-7. TRBV12-1 is labeled a pseudogene. This CDR3 is built from 14 residues. The CDR3 DNA reads TGTGCCAGCAGCTTTTGGGACGGATCCTACGAGCAGTACTTC. The encoded protein is CASSFWDGSYEQYF.

This chain uses TRBV9 with TRBJ2-3; 7 bases line up with TRBD2. Germline trimming cut 1 base from V and 2 bases from J; bases unmatched to any gene: 4. The CDR3 consists of 15 residues. Germline V gene lookup returns CDR1 SGDLS and CDR2 YYNGEE. The CDR3 DNA is TGTGCCAGCAGCGTATCCAGCGGGGTCACAGATACGCAGTATTTT. Its translation: CASSVSSGVTDTQYF.

This chain connects TRBV27 to TRBJ2-1; 15 nucleotides agree with TRBD2. Germline CDR1 MNHEY, CDR2 SMNVEV (reference sequence). With 5 bases clipped from V and 4 bases from J, the junction kept 6 bases outside the gene matches. The length of the CDR3 is 17 residues. The CDR3 nucleotides read TGTGCCAGCAGTCCCTGGACTAGCGGGGGGGCTTACAATGAGCAGTTCTTC. Protein sequence: CASSPWTSGGAYNEQFF.

V usage is TRBV27 and J usage is TRBJ1-1; D call uncertain. Germline loops: CDR1 MNHEY, CDR2 SMNVEV (reference sequence). This CDR3 region has 14 residues. The V gene lost 4 bases and the J gene lost 1 base, with 10 bases spanning the gap. This chain's CDR3 is CASSSHPENTEAFF. Written as DNA, the CDR3 is TGTGCCAGCAGTTCCCACCCGGAGAACACTGAAGCTTTCTTT.

The CDR3 is CASSQESGDYNSPLHF. CDR3 bases: TGTGCCAGCAGCCAAGAGTCAGGGGACTATAATTCACCCCTCCACTTT. The chain joins TRBV4-2 to TRBJ1-6, with D possibly matching TRBD1 (6 bases). Trimming left V 0 bases short and J 3 bases short, with 9 bases between. In germline, CDR1 is LGHNA, CDR2 YNFKEQ. CDR3 length: 16 amino acids.

This clone was seen a single time. The rearrangement joins TRBV9 to TRBJ2-2; the D is unclear. The germline CDR1 and CDR2 sequences are SGDLS and YYNGEE. V was pared by 0 bases and J by 6 bases, with 9 bases between. The CDR3 has 14 amino acids. CDR3 loop: CASSVASLAGELFF. DNA for the CDR3: TGTGCCAGCAGCGTAGCCTCTTTGGCCGGGGAGCTGTTTTTT.

This clone was recorded once. The V call is TRBV27, the J call TRBJ2-3; no clear D. Germline CDR1 and CDR2: MNHEY and SMNVEV (reference sequence). The CDR3 is 14 residues long. V shed 2 bases and J shed 4 bases, with 10 bases lying between them. The CDR3 spells CASSLGEGSDTQYF. In nucleotides, the CDR3 is TGTGCCAGCAGTTTAGGTGAAGGGTCAGATACGCAGTATTTT.

The rearrangement uses TRBV5-6 and TRBJ1-1, with 8 bases identical to TRBD1. J gave up 4 bases and V 4 bases, and 0 bases lay outside the gene matches. CDR3 size: 12 residues. Germline V gene data show CDR1 as SGHDT and CDR2 as YYEEEE. This CDR3 reads CASSTGGTEAFF. The CDR3 DNA sequence: TGTGCCAGCAGCACAGGGGGCACTGAAGCTTTCTTT.

This clone has only one observation. The chain couples TRBV29-1 to TRBJ2-1; D not resolved. This CDR3 has 12 amino acids. Germline V gene data show CDR1 as SQVTM and CDR2 as ANQGSEA. V lost 0 bases to trimming and J lost 10 bases, with 10 bases between them. This CDR3 is CSVEELGTEQFF. The CDR3 nucleotides are TGCAGCGTTGAAGAACTCGGTACCGAGCAGTTCTTC.

The chain carries TRBV27 and TRBJ1-5, with 7 bases that match TRBD1. The CDR3 totals 15 residues. With V trimmed by 7 bases and J by 0 bases, 6 bases remained unmatched. Per the germline V gene, CDR1 is MNHEY and CDR2 is SMNVEV (reference sequence). CDR3 coding DNA: TGTGCCAGCACCCGGACAGGCTATAGCAATCAGCCCCAGCATTTT. Protein product: CASTRTGYSNQPQHF.

This sequence joins TRBV9 and TRBJ2-2, with D unclear. Looked up from germline, CDR1 is SGDLS and CDR2 is YYNGEE. The CDR3 length is 12 residues. V lost 0 bases to trimming and J lost 7 bases, with 4 bases between them. The CDR3 reads CASSVGGGELFF. In DNA form, the CDR3 reads TGTGCCAGCAGCGTAGGAGGCGGGGAGCTGTTTTTT.

This sequence joins TRBV4-1 and TRBJ1-1, with unresolved D. The length of the CDR3 is 14 residues. CDR1 and CDR2 (germline): MGHRA, YSYEKL. The ends were cut back, 2 bases at V and 1 base at J, with 8 bases in the middle. The CDR3 DNA reads TGCGCCAGCAGCCAAATGGGAGAGAACACTGAAGCTTTCTTT. Its translation is CASSQMGENTEAFF.